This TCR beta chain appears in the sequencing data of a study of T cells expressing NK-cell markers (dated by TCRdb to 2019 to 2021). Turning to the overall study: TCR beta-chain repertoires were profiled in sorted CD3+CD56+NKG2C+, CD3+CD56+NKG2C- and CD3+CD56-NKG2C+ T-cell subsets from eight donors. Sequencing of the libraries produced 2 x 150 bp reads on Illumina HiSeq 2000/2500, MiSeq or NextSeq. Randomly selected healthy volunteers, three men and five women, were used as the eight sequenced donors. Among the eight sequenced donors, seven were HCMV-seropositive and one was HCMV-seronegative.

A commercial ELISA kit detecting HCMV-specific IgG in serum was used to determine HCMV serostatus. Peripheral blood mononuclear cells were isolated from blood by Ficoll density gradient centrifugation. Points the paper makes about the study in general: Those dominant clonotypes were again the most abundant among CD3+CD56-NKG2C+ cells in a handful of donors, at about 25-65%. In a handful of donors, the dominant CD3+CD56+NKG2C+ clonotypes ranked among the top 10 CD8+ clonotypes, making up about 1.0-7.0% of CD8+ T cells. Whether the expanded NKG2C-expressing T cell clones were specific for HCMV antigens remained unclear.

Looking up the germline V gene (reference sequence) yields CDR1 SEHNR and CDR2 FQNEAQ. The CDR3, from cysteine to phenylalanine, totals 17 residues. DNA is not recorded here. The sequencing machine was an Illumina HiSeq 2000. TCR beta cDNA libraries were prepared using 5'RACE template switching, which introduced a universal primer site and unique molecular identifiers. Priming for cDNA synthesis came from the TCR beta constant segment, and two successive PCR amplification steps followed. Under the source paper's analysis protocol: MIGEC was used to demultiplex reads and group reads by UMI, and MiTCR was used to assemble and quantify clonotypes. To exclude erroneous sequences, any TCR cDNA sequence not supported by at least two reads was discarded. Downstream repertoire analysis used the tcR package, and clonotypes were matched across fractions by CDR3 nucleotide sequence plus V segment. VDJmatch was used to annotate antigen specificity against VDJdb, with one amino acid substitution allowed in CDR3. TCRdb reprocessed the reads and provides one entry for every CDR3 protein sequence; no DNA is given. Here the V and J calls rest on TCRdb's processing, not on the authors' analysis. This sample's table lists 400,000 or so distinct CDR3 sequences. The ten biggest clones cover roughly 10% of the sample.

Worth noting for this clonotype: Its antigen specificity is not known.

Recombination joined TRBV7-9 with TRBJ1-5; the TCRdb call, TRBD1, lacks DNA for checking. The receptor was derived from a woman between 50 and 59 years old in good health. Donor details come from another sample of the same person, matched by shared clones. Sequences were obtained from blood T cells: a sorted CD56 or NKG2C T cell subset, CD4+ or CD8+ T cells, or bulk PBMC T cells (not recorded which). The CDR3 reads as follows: CASSLGRGLESNQPQHF.